The source of this T cell receptor beta chain is a study of glioma-infiltrating T cells after dendritic cell vaccination. Study-level points and caveats: Higher pretreatment TIL content predicted longer progression-free time and survival. TCR clonality showed no direct relationship with survival.

Worth noting for this clone: What it binds is not known.

Amplification used 60 V beta primers and 13 J beta primers. This table comes from immunoSEQ multiplex PCR, and its TCRdb copy is limited to in-frame clones, with some not included. This table has about 82,000 clones, around 90% appearing once. The CDR3 loop spans 16 amino acids. V was pared by 4 bases and J by 3 bases, with 6 bases of the junction left unmatched. In germline, CDR1 is SGDLS, CDR2 YYNGEE. Material: blood, obtained before dendritic cell vaccination. This clonotype was sampled from a human donor with glioblastoma. The rearrangement joins TRBV9 to TRBJ2-1, with 11 bases lining up with TRBD2. The CDR3: CASSTRLAGNYNEQFF. The CDR3 DNA reads TGTGCCAGCAGCACCCGACTAGCGGGAAACTACAATGAGCAGTTCTTC.